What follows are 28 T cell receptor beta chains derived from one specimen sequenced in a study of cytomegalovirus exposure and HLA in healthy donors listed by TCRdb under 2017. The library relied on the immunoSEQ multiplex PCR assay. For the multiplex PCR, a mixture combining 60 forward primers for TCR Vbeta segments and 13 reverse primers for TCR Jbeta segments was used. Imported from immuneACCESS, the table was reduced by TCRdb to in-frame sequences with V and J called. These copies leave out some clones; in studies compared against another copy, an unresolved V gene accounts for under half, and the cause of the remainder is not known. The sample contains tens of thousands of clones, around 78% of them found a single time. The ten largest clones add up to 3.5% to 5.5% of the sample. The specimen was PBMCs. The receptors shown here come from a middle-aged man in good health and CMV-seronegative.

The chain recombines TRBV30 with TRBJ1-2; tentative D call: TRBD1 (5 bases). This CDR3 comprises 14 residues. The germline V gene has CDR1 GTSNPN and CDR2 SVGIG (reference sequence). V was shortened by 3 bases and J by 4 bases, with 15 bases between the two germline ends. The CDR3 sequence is CAWRATGAIYGYTF. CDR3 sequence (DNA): TGTGCCTGGAGGGCAACAGGAGCCATCTATGGCTACACCTTC. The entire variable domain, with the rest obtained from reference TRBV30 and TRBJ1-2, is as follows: SQTIHQWPATLVQPVGSPLSLECTVEGTSNPNLYWYRQAAGRGLQLLFYSVGIGQISSEVPQNLSASRPQDRQFILSSKKLLLSDSGFYLCAWRATGAIYGYTFGSGTRLTVV.

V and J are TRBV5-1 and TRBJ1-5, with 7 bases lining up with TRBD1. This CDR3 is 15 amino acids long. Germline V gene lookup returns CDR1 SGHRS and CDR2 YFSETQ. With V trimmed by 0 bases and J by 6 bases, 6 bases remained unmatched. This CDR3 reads CASSLEGALGQPQHF. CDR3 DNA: TGCGCCAGCAGCTTGGAGGGGGCGTTGGGTCAGCCCCAGCATTTT.

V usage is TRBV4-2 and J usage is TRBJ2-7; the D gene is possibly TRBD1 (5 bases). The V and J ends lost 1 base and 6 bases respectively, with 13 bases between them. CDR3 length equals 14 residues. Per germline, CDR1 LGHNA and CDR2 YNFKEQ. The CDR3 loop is CASSQGGAGFEQYF. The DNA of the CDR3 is TGTGCCAGCAGCCAAGGAGGCGCAGGGTTCGAGCAGTACTTC.

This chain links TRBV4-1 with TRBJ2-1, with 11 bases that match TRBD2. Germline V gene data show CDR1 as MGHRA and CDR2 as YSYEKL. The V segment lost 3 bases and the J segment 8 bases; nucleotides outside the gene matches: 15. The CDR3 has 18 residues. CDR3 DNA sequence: TGCGCCAGCAGCCAGGATAGAAAAACTAGCGGGAGTGGATATGAGCAGTTCTTC. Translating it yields CASSQDRKTSGSGYEQFF.

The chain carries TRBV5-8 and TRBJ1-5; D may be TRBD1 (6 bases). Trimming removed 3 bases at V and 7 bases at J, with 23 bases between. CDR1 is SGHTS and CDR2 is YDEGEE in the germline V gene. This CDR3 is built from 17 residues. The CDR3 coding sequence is TGTGCCAGCAGCTACACGTCCGGGGCCCTCAGGGGACAGCCCCAGCATTTT. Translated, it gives CASSYTSGALRGQPQHF.

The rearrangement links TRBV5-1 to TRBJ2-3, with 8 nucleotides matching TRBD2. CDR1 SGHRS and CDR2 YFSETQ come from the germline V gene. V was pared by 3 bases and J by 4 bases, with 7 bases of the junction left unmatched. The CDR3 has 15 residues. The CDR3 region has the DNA TGCGCCAGCAGCTCTTCGGGAGGGCCGTCAGATACGCAGTATTTT. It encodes CASSSSGGPSDTQYF.

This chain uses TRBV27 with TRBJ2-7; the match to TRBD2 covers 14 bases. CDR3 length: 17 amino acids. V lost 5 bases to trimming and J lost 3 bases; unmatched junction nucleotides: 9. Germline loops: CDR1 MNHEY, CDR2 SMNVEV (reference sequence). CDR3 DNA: TGTGCCAGCAGTGGCCTTCCGGGACTAGCGGGAGTCTACGAGCAGTACTTC. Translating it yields CASSGLPGLAGVYEQYF.

The CDR3 spells CASSILKGTYNEQFF. CDR3 in DNA: TGTGCCAGCAGTATACTAAAGGGGACCTACAATGAGCAGTTCTTC. This chain joins TRBV28 and TRBJ2-1, with a tentative D call TRBD1 (5 bases). The germline CDR1 and CDR2 sequences are MDHEN and SYDVKM. V lost 5 bases to trimming and J lost 2 bases, with 13 bases between them. The CDR3 runs to 15 residues.

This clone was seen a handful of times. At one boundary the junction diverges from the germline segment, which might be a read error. CDR3 amino acids: CASSDSPGQLKLFF. In nucleotides, the CDR3 is TGTGCCAGCAGTGACTCACCGGGACAGCTAAAACTGTTTTTT. The V call is TRBV6-6, the J call TRBJ1-4; TRBD1 matches 7 bases. This CDR3 has 14 residues. CDR1 and CDR2 (germline): MNHNY, SVGAGI (reference sequence).

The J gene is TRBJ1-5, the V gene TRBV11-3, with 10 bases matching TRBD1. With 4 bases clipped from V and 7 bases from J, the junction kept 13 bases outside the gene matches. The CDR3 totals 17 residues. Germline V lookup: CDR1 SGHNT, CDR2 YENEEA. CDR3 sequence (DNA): TGTGCCAGCAGCTCAGACAGGGGGCGTTGGTTCGGACAGCCCCAGCATTTT. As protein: CASSSDRGRWFGQPQHF.

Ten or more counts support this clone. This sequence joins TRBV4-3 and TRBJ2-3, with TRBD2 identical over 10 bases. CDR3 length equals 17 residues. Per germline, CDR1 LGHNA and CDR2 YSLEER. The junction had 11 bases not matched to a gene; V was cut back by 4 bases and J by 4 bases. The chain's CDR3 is CASSPSSGSTGADTQYF. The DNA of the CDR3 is TGCGCCAGCAGCCCCTCTAGCGGGAGTACGGGCGCAGATACGCAGTATTTT.

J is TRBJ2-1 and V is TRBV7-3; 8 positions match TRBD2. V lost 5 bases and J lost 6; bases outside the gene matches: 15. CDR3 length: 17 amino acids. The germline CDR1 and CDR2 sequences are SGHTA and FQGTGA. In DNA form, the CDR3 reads TGTGCCAGCAGCATAGCGGGACTCCACGGAGGACTCAATGAGCAGTTCTTC. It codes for CASSIAGLHGGLNEQFF.

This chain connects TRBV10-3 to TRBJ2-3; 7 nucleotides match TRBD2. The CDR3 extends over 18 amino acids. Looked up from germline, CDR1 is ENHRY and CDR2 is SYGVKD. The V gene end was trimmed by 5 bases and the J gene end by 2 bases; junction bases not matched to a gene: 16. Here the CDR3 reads CAISHPVSGGSNTDTQYF. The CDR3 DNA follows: TGTGCCATCAGTCACCCGGTTTCGGGGGGATCGAACACAGATACGCAGTATTTT.

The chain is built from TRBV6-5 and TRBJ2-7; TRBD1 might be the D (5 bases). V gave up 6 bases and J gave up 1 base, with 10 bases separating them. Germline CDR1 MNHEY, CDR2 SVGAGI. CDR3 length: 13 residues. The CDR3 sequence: CASSRTQSYEQYF. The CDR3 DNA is TGTGCCAGCAGCCGGACACAATCCTACGAGCAGTACTTC.

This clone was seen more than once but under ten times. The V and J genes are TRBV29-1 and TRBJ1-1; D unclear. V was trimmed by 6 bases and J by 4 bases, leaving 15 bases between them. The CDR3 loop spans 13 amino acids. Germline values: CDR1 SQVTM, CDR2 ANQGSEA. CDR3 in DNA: TGCAGCGTGGGTATTGGCACGGGCACTGAAGCTTTCTTT. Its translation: CSVGIGTGTEAFF.

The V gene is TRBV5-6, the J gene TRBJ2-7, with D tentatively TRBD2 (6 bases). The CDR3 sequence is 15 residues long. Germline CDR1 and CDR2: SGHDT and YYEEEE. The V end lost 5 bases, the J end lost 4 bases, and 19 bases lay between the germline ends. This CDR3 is CASSSSAAARYEQYF. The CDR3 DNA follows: TGTGCCAGCAGTTCTAGCGCGGCGGCGAGGTACGAGCAGTACTTC.

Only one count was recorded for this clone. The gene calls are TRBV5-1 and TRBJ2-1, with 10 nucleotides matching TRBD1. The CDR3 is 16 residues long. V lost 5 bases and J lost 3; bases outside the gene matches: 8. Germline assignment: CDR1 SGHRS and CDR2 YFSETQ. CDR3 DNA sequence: TGCGCCAGCAGAACTACCGGGACAGGGGTCTACAATGAGCAGTTCTTC. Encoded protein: CASRTTGTGVYNEQFF.

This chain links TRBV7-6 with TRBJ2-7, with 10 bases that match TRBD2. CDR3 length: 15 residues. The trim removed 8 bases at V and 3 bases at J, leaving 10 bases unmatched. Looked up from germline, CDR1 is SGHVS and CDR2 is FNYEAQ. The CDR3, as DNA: TGTGCCAGCGGTTCTCGGCCTAGCGGGGGCTACGAGCAGTACTTC. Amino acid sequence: CASGSRPSGGYEQYF.

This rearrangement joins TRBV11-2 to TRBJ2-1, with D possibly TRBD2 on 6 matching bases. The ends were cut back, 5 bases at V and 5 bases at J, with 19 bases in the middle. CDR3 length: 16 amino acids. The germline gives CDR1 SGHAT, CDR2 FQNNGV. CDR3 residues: CASSPAGPPEDNEQFF. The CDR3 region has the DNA TGTGCCAGCAGCCCCGCGGGACCTCCCGAGGACAATGAGCAGTTCTTC.

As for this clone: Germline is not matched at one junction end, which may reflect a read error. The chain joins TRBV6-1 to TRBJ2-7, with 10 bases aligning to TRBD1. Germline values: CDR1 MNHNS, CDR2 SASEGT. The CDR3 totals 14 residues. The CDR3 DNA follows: TGTGCAAGCATTCCGGGACAGGGGACCTACGAGCAGTACTTC. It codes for CASIPGQGTYEQYF.

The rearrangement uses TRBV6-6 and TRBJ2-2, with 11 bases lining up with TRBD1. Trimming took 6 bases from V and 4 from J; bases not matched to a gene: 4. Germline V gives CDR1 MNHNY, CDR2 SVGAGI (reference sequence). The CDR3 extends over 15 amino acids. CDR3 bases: TGTGCCAGCAGAAAAGGGACAGGGGGCACCGGGGAGCTGTTTTTT. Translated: CASRKGTGGTGELFF.

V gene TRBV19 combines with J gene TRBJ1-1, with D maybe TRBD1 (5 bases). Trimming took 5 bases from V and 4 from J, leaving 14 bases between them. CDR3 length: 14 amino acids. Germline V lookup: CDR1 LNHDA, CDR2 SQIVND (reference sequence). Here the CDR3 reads CASSADRDGTEAFF. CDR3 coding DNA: TGTGCCAGTAGTGCTGACAGAGATGGCACTGAAGCTTTCTTT.

This chain's CDR3 is CATRPSGGTDTQYF. CDR3 sequence (DNA): TGCGCCACCAGACCGTCGGGAGGCACAGATACGCAGTATTTT. V and J are TRBV5-1 and TRBJ2-3; weak D call: TRBD2 (6 bases). V lost 9 bases and J 1 base, leaving 15 bases between the germline ends. The CDR3 has 14 amino acids. Germline V gene data show CDR1 as SGHRS and CDR2 as YFSETQ. Variable domain in full (rest from reference TRBV5-1 and TRBJ2-3): KAGVTQTPRYLIKTRGQQVTLSCSPISGHRSVSWYQQTPGQGLQFLFEYFSETQRNKGNFPGRFSGRQFSNSRSEMNVSTLELGDSALYLCATRPSGGTDTQYFGPGTRLTVL.

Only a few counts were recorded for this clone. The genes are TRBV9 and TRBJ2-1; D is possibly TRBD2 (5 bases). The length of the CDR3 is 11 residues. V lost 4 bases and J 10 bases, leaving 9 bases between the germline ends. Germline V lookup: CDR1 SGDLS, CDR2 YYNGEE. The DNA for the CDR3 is TGTGCCAGCAGCCATCAGCGGGAGCAGTTCTTC. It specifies CASSHQREQFF.

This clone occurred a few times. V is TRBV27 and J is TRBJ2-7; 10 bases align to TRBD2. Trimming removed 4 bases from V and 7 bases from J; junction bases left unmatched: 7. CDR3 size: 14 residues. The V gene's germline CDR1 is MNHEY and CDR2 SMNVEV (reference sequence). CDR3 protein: CASSSAGGSGEQYF. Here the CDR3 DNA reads TGTGCCAGCAGTTCAGCGGGAGGGTCTGGAGAGCAGTACTTC.

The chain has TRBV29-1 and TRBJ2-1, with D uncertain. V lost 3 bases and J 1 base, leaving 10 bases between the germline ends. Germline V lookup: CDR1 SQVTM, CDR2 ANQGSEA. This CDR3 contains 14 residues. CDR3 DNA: TGCAGCGTTGAGGTTACAGAATCCTACAATGAGCAGTTCTTC. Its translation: CSVEVTESYNEQFF.

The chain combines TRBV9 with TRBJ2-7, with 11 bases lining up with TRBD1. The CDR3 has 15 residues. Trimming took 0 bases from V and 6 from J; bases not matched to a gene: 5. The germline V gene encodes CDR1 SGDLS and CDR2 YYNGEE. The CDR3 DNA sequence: TGTGCCAGCAGCGTAGGGAGGGGACAGGGGGGCGAGCAGTACTTC. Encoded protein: CASSVGRGQGGEQYF.

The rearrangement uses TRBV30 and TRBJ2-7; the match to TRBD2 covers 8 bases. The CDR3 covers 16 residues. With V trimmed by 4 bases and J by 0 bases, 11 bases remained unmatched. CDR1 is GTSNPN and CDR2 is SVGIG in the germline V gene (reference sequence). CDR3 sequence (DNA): TGTGCCTGGACCTGGAGGTCTAGCGGGTCCTCCTACGAGCAGTACTTC. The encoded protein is CAWTWRSSGSSYEQYF.